These T cell receptor beta chains were read from a single sample in a study of blood T cell repertoires in COVID-19. TCRdb keeps only in-frame clones here, not all; method: immunoSEQ multiplex PCR. The sample carries 150,000 to 200,000 clones, about 88% recorded once. The source material was peripheral blood. The receptors derive from a woman of 80 years or more in a cohort sampled during active or convalescent COVID-19. The CDR3 runs from the conserved cysteine through the conserved F or W. Part of the rows lack a size; the others show once, few, many or a class for expanded clones.

J	V	size	length	CDR3
TRBJ2-1	TRBV29-1	.	14	CSASDRGWGNEQFF
TRBJ2-5	TRBV24-1	.	13	CATSEFFRETQYF
TRBJ2-1	TRBV2	.	11	CASSDENEQFF
TRBJ1-1	TRBV10-3	once	12	CAIRDSNTEAFF
TRBJ2-2	TRBV19	.	14	CASKVGGNTGELFF
TRBJ2-1	TRBV6-6	.	14	CASTLPGDGNEQFF
TRBJ1-4	TRBV6-5	.	15	CASRPRQASDEKLFF
TRBJ2-7	TRBV11-3	many	14	CASSLGGQTYEQYF
TRBJ2-3	TRBV18	.	18	CASSQTPIAGTSTDTQYF
TRBJ1-2	TRBV13	.	14	CASGLWGRSYGYTF
TRBJ1-1	TRBV10-3	once	13	CAIGRGMNTEAFF
TRBJ2-5	TRBV24-1	.	15	CATSDLGGRGETQYF
TRBJ1-4	TRBV7-8	.	16	CASSLHDGQPNEKLFF
TRBJ1-5	TRBV2	few	16	CASKTGQFYSNQPQHF
TRBJ1-3	TRBV19	.	15	CASGTEFSSGNTIYF
TRBJ1-1	TRBV6-5	.	14	CASSYSTGYTEAFF
TRBJ1-4	TRBV3-1/TRBV3-2	.	17	CASSQDPELAVNEKLFF
TRBJ2-5	TRBV5-4	.	16	CASSGTSGGPKETQYF
TRBJ1-2	TRBV6-2/TRBV6-3	.	14	CASSYVGGSYGYTF
TRBJ2-2	TRBV3-1/TRBV3-2	.	17	CASSRPLRGSVTGELFF
TRBJ2-5	TRBV7-7	many	15	CASSLGPADQETQYF
TRBJ2-7	TRBV6-5	once	15	CASSYSPQGRYEQYF